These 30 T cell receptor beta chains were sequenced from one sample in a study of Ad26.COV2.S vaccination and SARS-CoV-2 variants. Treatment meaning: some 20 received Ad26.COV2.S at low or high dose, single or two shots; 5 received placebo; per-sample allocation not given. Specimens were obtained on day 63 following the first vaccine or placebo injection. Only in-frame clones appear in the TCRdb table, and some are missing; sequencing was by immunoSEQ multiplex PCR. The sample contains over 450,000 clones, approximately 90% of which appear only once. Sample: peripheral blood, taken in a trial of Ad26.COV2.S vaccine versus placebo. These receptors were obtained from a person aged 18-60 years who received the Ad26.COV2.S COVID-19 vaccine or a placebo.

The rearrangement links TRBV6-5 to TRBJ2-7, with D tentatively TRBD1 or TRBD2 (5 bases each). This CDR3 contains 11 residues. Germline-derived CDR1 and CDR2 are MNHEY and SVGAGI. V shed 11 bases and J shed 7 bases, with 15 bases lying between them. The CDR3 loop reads CASGAGGEQYF. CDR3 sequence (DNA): TGTGCCTCTGGGGCCGGCGGGGAGCAGTACTTC.

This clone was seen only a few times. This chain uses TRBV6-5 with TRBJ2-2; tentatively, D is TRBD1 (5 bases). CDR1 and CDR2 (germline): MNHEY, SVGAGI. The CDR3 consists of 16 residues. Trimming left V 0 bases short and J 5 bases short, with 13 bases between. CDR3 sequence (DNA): TGTGCCAGCAGTTACTCGAGTAAGGGGTGGACCGGGGAGCTGTTTTTT. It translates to CASSYSSKGWTGELFF.

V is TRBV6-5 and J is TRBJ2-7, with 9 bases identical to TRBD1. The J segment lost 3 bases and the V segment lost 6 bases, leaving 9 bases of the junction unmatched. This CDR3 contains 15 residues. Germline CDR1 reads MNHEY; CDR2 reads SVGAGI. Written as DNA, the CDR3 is TGTGCCAGCAGGCCCGCCACAGGGGGCGACTACGAGCAGTACTTC. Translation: CASRPATGGDYEQYF.

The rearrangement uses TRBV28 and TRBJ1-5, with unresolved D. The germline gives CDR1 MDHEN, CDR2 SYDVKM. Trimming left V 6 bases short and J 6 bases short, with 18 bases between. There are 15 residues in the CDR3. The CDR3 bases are TGTGCCAGCAGACCGAATCAGGTTTTGGGTCAGCCCCAGCATTTT. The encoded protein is CASRPNQVLGQPQHF.

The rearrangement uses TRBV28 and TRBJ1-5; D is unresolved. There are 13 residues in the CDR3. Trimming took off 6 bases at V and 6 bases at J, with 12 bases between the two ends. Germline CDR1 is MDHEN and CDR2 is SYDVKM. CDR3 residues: CASSPPSSQPQHF. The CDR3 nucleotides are TGTGCCAGCAGCCCCCCAAGTTCTCAGCCCCAGCATTTT.

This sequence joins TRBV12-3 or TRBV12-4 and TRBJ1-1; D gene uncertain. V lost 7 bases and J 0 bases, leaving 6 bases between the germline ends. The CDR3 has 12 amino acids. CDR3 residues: CASKNMNTEAFF. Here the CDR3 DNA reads TGTGCCAGCAAAAATATGAACACTGAAGCTTTCTTT.

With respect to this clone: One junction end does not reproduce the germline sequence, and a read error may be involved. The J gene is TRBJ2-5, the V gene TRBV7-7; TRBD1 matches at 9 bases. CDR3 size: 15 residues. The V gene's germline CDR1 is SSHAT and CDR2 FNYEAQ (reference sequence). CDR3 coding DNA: TGTGCTAGCAGCTTAGGTCTGGACAGGGGTACGACCCAGTACTTC. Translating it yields CASSLGLDRGTTQYF.

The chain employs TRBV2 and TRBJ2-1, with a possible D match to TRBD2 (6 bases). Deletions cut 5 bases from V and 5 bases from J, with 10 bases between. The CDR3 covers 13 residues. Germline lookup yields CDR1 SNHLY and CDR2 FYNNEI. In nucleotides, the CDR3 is TGTGCCAGCAGTAAGGACTACCACAATGAGCAGTTCTTC. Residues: CASSKDYHNEQFF.

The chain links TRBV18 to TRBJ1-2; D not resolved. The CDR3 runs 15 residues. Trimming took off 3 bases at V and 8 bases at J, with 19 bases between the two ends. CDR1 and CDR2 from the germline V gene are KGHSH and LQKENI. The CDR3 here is CASSPVHTDEYGYTF. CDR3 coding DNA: TGTGCCAGCTCACCCGTCCACACCGATGAGTACGGCTACACCTTC.

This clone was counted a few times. The CDR3 nucleotides are TGTGCCAGCAGTGCAGGGCGTGAAGCTTTCTTT. Protein product: CASSAGREAFF. V usage is TRBV27 and J usage is TRBJ1-1; the D gene is possibly TRBD1 (5 bases). V was pared by 5 bases and J by 7 bases, with 8 bases between. This CDR3 has 11 amino acids. Germline V gene data show CDR1 as MNHEY and CDR2 as SMNVEV (reference sequence).

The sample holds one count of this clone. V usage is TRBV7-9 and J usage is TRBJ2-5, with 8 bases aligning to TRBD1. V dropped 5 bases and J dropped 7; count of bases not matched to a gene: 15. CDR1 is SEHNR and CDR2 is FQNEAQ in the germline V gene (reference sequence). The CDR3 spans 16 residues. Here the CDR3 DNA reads TGTGCCAGCAGCGGGCCCGGGACAGGCGTTCGGGGGACCCAGTACTTC. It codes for CASSGPGTGVRGTQYF.

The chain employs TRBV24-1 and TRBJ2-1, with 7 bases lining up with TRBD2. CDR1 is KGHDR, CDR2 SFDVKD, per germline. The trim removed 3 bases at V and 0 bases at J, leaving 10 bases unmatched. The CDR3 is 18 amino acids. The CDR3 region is CATSDPTSPPLSYNEQFF. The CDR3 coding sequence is TGTGCCACCAGTGATCCGACTAGCCCACCCCTCTCCTACAATGAGCAGTTCTTC.

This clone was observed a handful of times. CDR3 DNA: TGTGCCAGCAGTTACGGCGGAAGGGGGACAGAGACCCAGTACTTC. This translates into CASSYGGRGTETQYF. V usage is TRBV6-2 or TRBV6-3 and J usage is TRBJ2-5; a weak D match, TRBD1 (6 bases). Germline V lookup: CDR1 MNHEY, CDR2 SVGEGT. This CDR3 is 15 amino acids long. Trimming pared 2 bases from V and 4 bases from J, leaving 14 bases between.

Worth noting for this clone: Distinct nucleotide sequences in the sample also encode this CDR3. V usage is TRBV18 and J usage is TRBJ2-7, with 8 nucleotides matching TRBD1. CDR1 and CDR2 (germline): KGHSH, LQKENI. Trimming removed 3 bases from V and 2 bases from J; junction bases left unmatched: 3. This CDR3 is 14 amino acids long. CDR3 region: CASSPRQGTYEQYF. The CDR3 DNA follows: TGTGCCAGCTCACCTCGACAGGGGACCTACGAGCAGTACTTC.

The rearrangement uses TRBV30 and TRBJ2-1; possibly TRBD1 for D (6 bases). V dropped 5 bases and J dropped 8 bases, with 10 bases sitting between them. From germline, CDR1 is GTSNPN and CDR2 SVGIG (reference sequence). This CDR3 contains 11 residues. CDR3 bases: TGTGCCTGGTCCAGGGGCCATGAGCAGTTCTTC. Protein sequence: CAWSRGHEQFF.

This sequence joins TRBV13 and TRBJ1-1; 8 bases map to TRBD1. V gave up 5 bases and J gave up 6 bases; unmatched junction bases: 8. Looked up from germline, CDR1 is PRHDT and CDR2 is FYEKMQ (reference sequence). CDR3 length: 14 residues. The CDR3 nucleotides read TGTGCCAGCAGCCACCGGGACAGGTTTTCTGAAGCTTTCTTT. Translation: CASSHRDRFSEAFF.

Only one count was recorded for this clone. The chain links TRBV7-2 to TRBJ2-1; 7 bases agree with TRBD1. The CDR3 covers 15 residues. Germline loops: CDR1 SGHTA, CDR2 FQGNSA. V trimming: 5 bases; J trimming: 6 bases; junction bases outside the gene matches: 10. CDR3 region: CASSGPGQLRNEQFF. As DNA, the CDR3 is TGTGCCAGCAGCGGTCCGGGACAGTTACGCAATGAGCAGTTCTTC. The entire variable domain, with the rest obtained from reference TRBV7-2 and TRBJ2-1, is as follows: GAGVSQSPSNKVTEKGKDVELRCDPISGHTALYWYRQSLGQGLEFLIYFQGNSAPDKSGLPSDRFSAERTGGSVSTLTIQRTQQEDSAVYLCASSGPGQLRNEQFFGPGTRLTVL.

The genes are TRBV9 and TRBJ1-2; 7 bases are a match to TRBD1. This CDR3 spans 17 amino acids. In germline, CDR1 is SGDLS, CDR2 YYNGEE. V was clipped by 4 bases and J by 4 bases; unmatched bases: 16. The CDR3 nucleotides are TGTGCCAGCAGCACAAACCTACAGGGGCGCGGAACCTATGGCTACACCTTC. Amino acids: CASSTNLQGRGTYGYTF. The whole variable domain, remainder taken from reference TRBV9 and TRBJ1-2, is DSGVTQTPKHLITATGQRVTLRCSPRSGDLSVYWYQQSLDQGLQFLIQYYNGEERAKGNILERFSAQQFPDLHSELNLSSLELGDSALYFCASSTNLQGRGTYGYTFGSGTRLTVV.

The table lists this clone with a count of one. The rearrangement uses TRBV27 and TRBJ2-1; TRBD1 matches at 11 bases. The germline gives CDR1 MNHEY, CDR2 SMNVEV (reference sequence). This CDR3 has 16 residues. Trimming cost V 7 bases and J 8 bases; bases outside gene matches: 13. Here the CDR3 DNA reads TGTGCCAGCAATTCTGGACAGGGGGCTAGAGGGCATGAGCAGTTCTTC. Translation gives CASNSGQGARGHEQFF.

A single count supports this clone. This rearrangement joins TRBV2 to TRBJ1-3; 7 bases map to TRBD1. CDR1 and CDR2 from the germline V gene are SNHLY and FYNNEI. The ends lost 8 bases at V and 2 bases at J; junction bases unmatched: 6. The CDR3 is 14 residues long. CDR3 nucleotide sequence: TGTGCCAGCGGACCCGGGACAGCTGGAAACACCATATATTTT. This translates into CASGPGTAGNTIYF.

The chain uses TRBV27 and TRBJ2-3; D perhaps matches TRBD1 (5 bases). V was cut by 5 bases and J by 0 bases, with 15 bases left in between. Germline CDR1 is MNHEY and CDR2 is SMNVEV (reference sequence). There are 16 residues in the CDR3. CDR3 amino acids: CASSPPPGFSTDTQYF. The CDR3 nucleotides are TGTGCCAGCAGTCCCCCCCCAGGGTTTAGCACAGATACGCAGTATTTT.

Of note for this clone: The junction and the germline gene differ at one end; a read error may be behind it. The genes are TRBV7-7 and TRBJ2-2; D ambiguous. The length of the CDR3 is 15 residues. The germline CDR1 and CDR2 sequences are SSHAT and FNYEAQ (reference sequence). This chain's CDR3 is CASSPVPTNTGELFF. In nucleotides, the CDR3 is TGTGCTAGCAGCCCAGTGCCAACGAACACCGGGGAGCTGTTTTTT.

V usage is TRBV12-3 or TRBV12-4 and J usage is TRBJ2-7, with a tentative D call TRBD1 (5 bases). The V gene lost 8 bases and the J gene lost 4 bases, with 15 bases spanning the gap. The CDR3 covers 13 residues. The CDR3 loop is CASCETETYEQYF. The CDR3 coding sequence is TGTGCCAGCTGCGAGACAGAGACTTACGAGCAGTACTTC.

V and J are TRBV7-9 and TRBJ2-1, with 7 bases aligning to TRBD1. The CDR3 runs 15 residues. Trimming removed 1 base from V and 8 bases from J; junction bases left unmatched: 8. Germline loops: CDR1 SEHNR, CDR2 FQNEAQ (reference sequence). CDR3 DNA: TGTGCCAGCAGCTTAGGACCCACAGGGGTGTATGAGCAGTTCTTC. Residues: CASSLGPTGVYEQFF. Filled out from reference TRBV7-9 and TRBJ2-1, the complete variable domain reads DTGVSQNPRHKITKRGQNVTFRCDPISEHNRLYWYRQTLGQGPEFLTYFQNEAQLEKSRLLSDRFSAERPKGSFSTLEIQRTEQGDSAMYLCASSLGPTGVYEQFFGPGTRLTVL.

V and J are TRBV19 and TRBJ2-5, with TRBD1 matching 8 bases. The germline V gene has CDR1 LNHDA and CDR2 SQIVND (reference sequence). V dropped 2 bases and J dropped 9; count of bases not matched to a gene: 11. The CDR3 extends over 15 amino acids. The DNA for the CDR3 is TGTGCCAGTAGTATAAACAGCCTATCAGGGGGCGCCCAGTACTTC. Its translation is CASSINSLSGGAQYF.

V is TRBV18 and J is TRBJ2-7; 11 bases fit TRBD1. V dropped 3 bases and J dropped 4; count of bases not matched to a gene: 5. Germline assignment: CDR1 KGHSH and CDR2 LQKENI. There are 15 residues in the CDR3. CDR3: CASSPRTGGGYEQYF. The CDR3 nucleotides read TGTGCCAGCTCACCTAGGACAGGGGGCGGGTACGAGCAGTACTTC.

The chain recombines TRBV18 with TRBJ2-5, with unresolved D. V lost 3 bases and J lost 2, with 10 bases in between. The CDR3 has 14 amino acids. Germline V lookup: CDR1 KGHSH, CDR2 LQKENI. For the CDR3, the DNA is TGTGCCAGCTCACCTAGCCCAGGTCAAGAGACCCAGTACTTC. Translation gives CASSPSPGQETQYF.

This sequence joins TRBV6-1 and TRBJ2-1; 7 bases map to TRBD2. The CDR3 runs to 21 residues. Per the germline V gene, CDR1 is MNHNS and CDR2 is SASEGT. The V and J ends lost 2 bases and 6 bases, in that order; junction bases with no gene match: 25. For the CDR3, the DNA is TGTGCCAGCAGTGAACGGGCGACATTAGGCTTGGGCGGGAGTAGACCCAATGAGCAGTTCTTC. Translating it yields CASSERATLGLGGSRPNEQFF.

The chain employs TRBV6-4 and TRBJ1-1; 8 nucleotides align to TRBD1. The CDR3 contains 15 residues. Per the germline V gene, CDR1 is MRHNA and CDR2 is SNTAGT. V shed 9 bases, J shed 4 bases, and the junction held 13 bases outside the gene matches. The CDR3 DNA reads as TGTGCCAGTAAATTCAGGGGGCACCGGGGCACTGAAGCTTTCTTT. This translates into CASKFRGHRGTEAFF.

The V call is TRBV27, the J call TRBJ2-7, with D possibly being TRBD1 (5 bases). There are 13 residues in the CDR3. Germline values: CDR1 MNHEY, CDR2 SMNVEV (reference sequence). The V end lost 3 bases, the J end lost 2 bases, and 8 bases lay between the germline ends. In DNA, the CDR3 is TGTGCCAGCAGTTTGAGACAGACCTACGAGCAGTACTTC. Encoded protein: CASSLRQTYEQYF.